The 23 T cell receptor beta chains presented below share a single source sample, sequenced in a study of T cell repertoires in cytomegalovirus infection. TCRdb analysed the reads with MiXCR anew, one entry per CDR3 protein. The sample has tens of thousands of distinct CDR3 sequences, 3% to 4.5% seen once. The specimen was PBMCs. Receptors originate from a human donor in good health (CMV status not recorded). Some clones in this sample may be carry-over from other donors' samples.

The sample holds many counts of this clonotype. This chain joins TRBV2 and TRBJ2-2, with TRBD1 identical over 7 bases. The V gene end was trimmed by 6 bases and the J gene end by 3 bases; junction bases not matched to a gene: 7. CDR3 length: 15 amino acids. Germline assignment: CDR1 SNHLY and CDR2 FYNNEI. Here the CDR3 reads CASRIQGTHTGELFF. DNA for the CDR3: TGTGCCAGCAGGATACAGGGGACCCACACCGGGGAGCTGTTTTTT.

This clonotype was observed at least ten times. V and J are TRBV20-1 and TRBJ1-5, with no clear D. The ends were cut back, 3 bases at V and 9 bases at J, with 18 bases in the middle. The germline V gene encodes CDR1 DFQATT and CDR2 SNEGSKA (reference sequence). The CDR3 length is 14 residues. DNA of the CDR3: TGCAGTGCTAGCGAGGACCAAGTCTATCTGCCCCAGCATTTT. It codes for CSASEDQVYLPQHF.

This clonotype was recorded at least ten times. This sequence joins TRBV6-5 and TRBJ2-2, with D perhaps matching TRBD1 (5 bases). This CDR3 has 14 amino acids. Germline V gene sequence: CDR1 MNHEY, CDR2 SVGAGI. With 6 bases removed from V and 3 bases from J, the gap between germline ends came to 11 bases. CDR3 residues: CASRRGADTGELFF. The DNA of the CDR3 is TGTGCCAGCAGAAGGGGCGCGGACACCGGGGAGCTGTTTTTT.

Many counts were recorded for this clonotype. The junction differs from germline at one of its ends, possibly a read error. The V gene is TRBV7-2, the J gene TRBJ2-7, with 9 bases lining up with TRBD2. There are 15 residues in the CDR3. Germline CDR1 is SGHTA and CDR2 is FQGNSA. CDR3 in amino acids: CASSLAGKLSYEQYF. The CDR3 DNA follows: TGTGCCAGCAGCCTAGCGGGAAAGTTGTCCTACGAGCAGTACTTC. Full variable domain (remainder filled in from reference TRBV7-2 and TRBJ2-7): GAGVSQSPSNKVTEKGKDVELRCDPISGHTALYWYRQSLGQGLEFLIYFQGNSAPDKSGLPSDRFSAERTGGSVSTLTIQRTQQEDSAVYLCASSLAGKLSYEQYFGPGTRLTVT.

The chain is built from TRBV6-1 and TRBJ2-7; maybe TRBD1 (5 bases). V lost 6 bases and J lost 3, with 15 bases in between. The CDR3 has 14 amino acids. Germline V CDR1 and CDR2: MNHNS, SASEGT. CDR3 in amino acids: CASRTGSGHYEQYF. CDR3 DNA: TGTGCCAGCAGAACAGGCTCTGGGCACTACGAGCAGTACTTC.

With respect to this clonotype: A much more abundant neighbour one base away suggests this may be a read error. J is TRBJ1-2 and V is TRBV19, with TRBD1 matching over 7 bases. V gave up 7 bases and J gave up 6 bases; unmatched junction bases: 5. The CDR3 is 12 residues long. Germline V gene sequence: CDR1 LNHDA, CDR2 SQIVND (reference sequence). The CDR3 sequence is CASTLTGNGYTF. The CDR3 coding sequence is TGTGCCAGTACCCTGACAGGGAATGGCTACACCTTC.

This clonotype has ten or more counts. The V gene is TRBV7-2, the J gene TRBJ2-3; no clear D gene. Germline CDR1 reads SGHTA; CDR2 reads FQGNSA. The CDR3 consists of 12 residues. V lost 4 bases and J lost 1, with 3 bases in between. The CDR3 DNA sequence: TGTGCCAGCAGCTACCGCACAGATACGCAGTATTTT. Amino acid sequence: CASSYRTDTQYF.

This clonotype was detected ten times or more. This rearrangement joins TRBV7-2 to TRBJ2-1; D uncertain. The V gene lost 1 base and the J gene lost 3 bases, with 7 bases spanning the gap. From germline, CDR1 is SGHTA and CDR2 FQGNSA. The CDR3 contains 14 residues. The CDR3, as DNA: TGTGCCAGCAGCTTAGGCCTCTTCTACAATGAGCAGTTCTTC. As protein: CASSLGLFYNEQFF.

This clonotype was picked up many times. The rearrangement joins TRBV7-2 to TRBJ1-2, with D unclear. V dropped 1 base and J dropped 2 bases, with 8 bases sitting between them. Germline values: CDR1 SGHTA, CDR2 FQGNSA. The CDR3 is 14 residues long. CDR3 sequence reads: CASSLEGGNYGYTF. For the CDR3, the DNA is TGTGCCAGCAGCTTAGAGGGCGGAAACTATGGCTACACCTTC.

This clonotype was detected many times. This rearrangement joins TRBV7-2 to TRBJ2-3, with D hard to call. Germline V lookup: CDR1 SGHTA, CDR2 FQGNSA. This CDR3 is 15 amino acids long. Trimming took off 7 bases at V and 1 base at J, with 15 bases between the two ends. CDR3: CASTKYSYGTDTQYF. CDR3 nucleotides: TGTGCCAGCACCAAATATTCCTACGGCACAGATACGCAGTATTTT. The full variable domain, its missing parts supplied by reference TRBV7-2 and TRBJ2-3, is GAGVSQSPSNKVTEKGKDVELRCDPISGHTALYWYRQSLGQGLEFLIYFQGNSAPDKSGLPSDRFSAERTGGSVSTLTIQRTQQEDSAVYLCASTKYSYGTDTQYFGPGTRLTVL.

In its sample, this clonotype was seen many times. The chain couples TRBV6-6 to TRBJ2-7, with TRBD1 matching 7 bases. V dropped 0 bases and J dropped 10; count of bases not matched to a gene: 3. The CDR3 length is 12 residues. Germline loops: CDR1 MNHNY, CDR2 SVGAGI (reference sequence). DNA for the CDR3: TGTGCCAGCAGTTACTCCAACAGGGGCCAGTACTTC. It encodes CASSYSNRGQYF.

This clonotype was detected many times. The gene calls are TRBV7-6 and TRBJ2-5; D unresolved. The V end lost 3 bases, the J end lost 3 bases, and 5 bases lay between the germline ends. The CDR3 spans 12 residues. Germline loops: CDR1 SGHVS, CDR2 FNYEAQ. In DNA form, the CDR3 reads TGTGCCAGCAGCTTGTTAAAAGAGACCCAGTACTTC. Translation gives CASSLLKETQYF.

Ten or more counts support this clonotype. This chain joins TRBV7-2 and TRBJ2-2; a possible D gene is TRBD1 (5 bases). The germline CDR1 and CDR2 sequences are SGHTA and FQGNSA. CDR3 length: 16 amino acids. V was clipped by 5 bases and J by 3 bases, with 16 bases between them. CDR3 coding DNA: TGTGCCAGCAGCCCAGTGAAGGGGTACGACACCGGGGAGCTGTTTTTT. Its protein product is CASSPVKGYDTGELFF.

In this sample, this clonotype turned up many times. The chain links TRBV24-1 to TRBJ1-1; 10 bases map to TRBD1. The CDR3 covers 16 residues. Germline loops: CDR1 KGHDR, CDR2 SFDVKD. V gave up 5 bases and J gave up 11 bases; unmatched junction bases: 16. CDR3 sequence reads: CATSVSSAGDRGMAFF. In DNA form, the CDR3 reads TGTGCCACCAGTGTATCATCGGCTGGGGACAGGGGTATGGCTTTCTTT.

The chain is built from TRBV6-2 or TRBV6-3 and TRBJ1-1; D perhaps matches TRBD1 (5 bases). The CDR3 contains 12 residues. Germline values: CDR1 MNHEY, CDR2 SVGEGT. V lost 2 bases to trimming and J lost 10 bases, with 11 bases between them. The chain's CDR3 is CASSYGAGRAFF. CDR3 in DNA: TGTGCCAGCAGTTACGGGGCAGGGAGAGCTTTCTTT.

This clonotype was observed at least ten times. Written as DNA, the CDR3 is TGTGCCAGCGGACCTTTCGGGGTTCACAATGAGCAGTTCTTC. As protein: CASGPFGVHNEQFF. The genes are TRBV7-2 and TRBJ2-1; tentatively, D is TRBD2 (5 bases). The CDR3 sequence is 14 residues long. V lost 8 bases, J lost 5 bases, and 16 bases lay in between. CDR1 is SGHTA and CDR2 is FQGNSA in the germline V gene.

The chain links TRBV4-3 to TRBJ2-3; possibly TRBD1 or TRBD2 for D (5 bases each). The germline V and J ends were trimmed by 3 bases and 8 bases, with 15 bases remaining between them. CDR1 is LGHNA and CDR2 is YSLEER in the germline V gene. The length of the CDR3 is 14 residues. CDR3 protein: CASSHRDPGGTQYF. The CDR3 DNA follows: TGCGCCAGCAGCCACCGGGACCCCGGAGGTACGCAGTATTTT.

This clonotype appeared many times. V and J are TRBV6-1 and TRBJ1-2, with D unclear. V was trimmed by 5 bases and J by 3 bases, leaving 13 bases between them. The CDR3 is 14 amino acids. Germline V gene sequence: CDR1 MNHNS, CDR2 SASEGT. DNA of the CDR3: TGTGCCAGCAGTCTGGGCATACAGTACTATGGCTACACCTTC. Its translation is CASSLGIQYYGYTF.

This clonotype has ten or more counts. The chain links TRBV7-2 to TRBJ2-4; possible D gene TRBD2, 6 bases. The CDR3 contains 14 residues. V dropped 5 bases and J dropped 6 bases, with 14 bases sitting between them. The germline gives CDR1 SGHTA, CDR2 FQGNSA. The CDR3 reads CASSPRGSPNIQYF. In DNA, the CDR3 is TGTGCCAGCAGCCCACGGGGGTCCCCAAACATTCAGTACTTC.

This clonotype was detected ten times or more. The genes are TRBV20-1 and TRBJ2-1; tentative D call: TRBD2 (5 bases). CDR3 length: 17 residues. Trimming removed 2 bases from V and 0 bases from J, with 17 bases in between. The germline CDR1 and CDR2 sequences are DFQATT and SNEGSKA (reference sequence). The CDR3 loop is CSARIRGNPSSYNEQFF. The DNA for the CDR3 is TGCAGTGCTAGAATTAGAGGGAATCCCTCCTCCTACAATGAGCAGTTCTTC.

This clonotype was picked up many times. The chain employs TRBV19 and TRBJ2-7, with 7 bases aligning to TRBD1. The J segment lost 3 bases and the V segment lost 6 bases, leaving 5 bases of the junction unmatched. This CDR3 is 13 amino acids long. CDR1 is LNHDA, CDR2 SQIVND, per germline (reference sequence). The CDR3, as DNA: TGTGCCAGTAGCAAGGGACAGATCTACGAGCAGTACTTC. Translated: CASSKGQIYEQYF. Complete variable domain (other parts from reference TRBV19 and TRBJ2-7): DGGITQSPKYLFRKEGQNVTLSCEQNLNHDAMYWYRQDPGQGLRLIYYSQIVNDFQKGDIAEGYSVSREKKESFPLTVTSAQKNPTAFYLCASSKGQIYEQYFGPGTRLTVT.

This clonotype was counted at least ten times. The rearrangement links TRBV7-2 to TRBJ2-3; D gene ambiguous. Looked up from germline, CDR1 is SGHTA and CDR2 is FQGNSA. V was clipped by 2 bases and J by 1 base, with 7 bases between them. The CDR3 runs 14 residues. The chain's CDR3 is CASSLRRGTDTQYF. The CDR3 region has the DNA TGTGCCAGCAGCTTACGAAGGGGCACAGATACGCAGTATTTT.

This clonotype was picked up a small number of times. The gene calls are TRBV11-2 and TRBJ1-6; no reliable D call. CDR1 and CDR2 (germline): SGHAT, FQNNGV. This CDR3 spans 16 amino acids. V gave up 2 bases and J gave up 11 bases, with 19 bases separating them. The chain's CDR3 is CASSLSPRGIGTPLHF. The CDR3 nucleotides read TGTGCCAGCAGCTTATCCCCCCGGGGTATAGGAACACCCCTCCACTTT.